This T cell receptor beta chain is from a study of identical twins. Overall study results and limits: Out-of-frame beta sequences exhibited a weaker degree of excess twin sharing.

As to this clonotype: Its antigen is not known.

Germline CDR1 reads SGHTA; CDR2 reads FQGNSA. The CDR3 consists of 16 residues. V shed 1 base and J 0 bases; nucleotides not matched to a gene: 5. From the 5' RACE reads, TCRdb called clonotypes with MiXCR, one entry per CDR3 protein. Of approximately 500,000 distinct CDR3 sequences listed, approximately 24% are singletons. This same sample was also taken into another study, of T cells expressing NK-cell markers. That report adds: The study found dominant NKG2C+ clonotypes at about 1.0-7.5% of CD8+ T cells in roughly six donors. Nothing established the HCMV specificity of expanded NKG2C+ T cell clones.

This chain connects TRBV7-2 to TRBJ2-7; TRBD2 agrees at 8 bases. Sequencing was done on a sample of CD4+ T cells sorted from blood. The TCR was taken from a woman aged 18-35 years in good health. Written as DNA, the CDR3 is TGTGCCAGCAGCTTAGGTGGCGGGAGGTACTCCTACGAGCAGTACTTC. Translation gives CASSLGGGRYSYEQYF.